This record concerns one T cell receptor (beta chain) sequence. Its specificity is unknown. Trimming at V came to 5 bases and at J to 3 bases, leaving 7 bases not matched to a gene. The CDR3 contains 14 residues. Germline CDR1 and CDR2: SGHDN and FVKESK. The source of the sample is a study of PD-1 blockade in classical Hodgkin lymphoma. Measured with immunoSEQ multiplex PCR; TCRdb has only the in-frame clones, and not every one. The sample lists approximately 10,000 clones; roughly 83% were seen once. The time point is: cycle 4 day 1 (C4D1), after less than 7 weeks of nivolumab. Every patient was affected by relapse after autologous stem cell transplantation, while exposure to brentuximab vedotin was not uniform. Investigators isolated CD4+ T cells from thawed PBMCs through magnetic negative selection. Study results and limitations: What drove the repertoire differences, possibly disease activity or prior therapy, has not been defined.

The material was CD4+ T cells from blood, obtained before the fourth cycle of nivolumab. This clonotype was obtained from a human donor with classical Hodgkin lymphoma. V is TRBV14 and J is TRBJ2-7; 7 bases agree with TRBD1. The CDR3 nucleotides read TGTGCCAGCAGCTTGACGGGACAGAACTACGAGCAGTACTTC. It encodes CASSLTGQNYEQYF.